This section outlines one TCR beta chain sequence together with its context. Its antigen is not known. Sequenced by immunoSEQ multiplex PCR; TCRdb stores in-frame clones only, minus some. Of approximately 45,000 clones in the sample, around 95% were seen once. These data originate in a study of Tregs in tolerant kidney transplant recipients. Germline lookup yields CDR1 MNHNS and CDR2 SASEGT. The V end was cut by 8 bases, the J end by 7 bases, with 18 bases between. There are 13 residues in the CDR3. J is TRBJ2-7 and V is TRBV6-1; perhaps D is TRBD1 or TRBD2 (5 bases each). The sample comprised Tregs from blood cultured with allogeneic cells. This sequence was found in a human donor in good health. This chain's CDR3 is CASVRTRGEEQYF. The CDR3 DNA follows: TGTGCCAGCGTAAGGACACGGGGTGAGGAGCAGTACTTC.